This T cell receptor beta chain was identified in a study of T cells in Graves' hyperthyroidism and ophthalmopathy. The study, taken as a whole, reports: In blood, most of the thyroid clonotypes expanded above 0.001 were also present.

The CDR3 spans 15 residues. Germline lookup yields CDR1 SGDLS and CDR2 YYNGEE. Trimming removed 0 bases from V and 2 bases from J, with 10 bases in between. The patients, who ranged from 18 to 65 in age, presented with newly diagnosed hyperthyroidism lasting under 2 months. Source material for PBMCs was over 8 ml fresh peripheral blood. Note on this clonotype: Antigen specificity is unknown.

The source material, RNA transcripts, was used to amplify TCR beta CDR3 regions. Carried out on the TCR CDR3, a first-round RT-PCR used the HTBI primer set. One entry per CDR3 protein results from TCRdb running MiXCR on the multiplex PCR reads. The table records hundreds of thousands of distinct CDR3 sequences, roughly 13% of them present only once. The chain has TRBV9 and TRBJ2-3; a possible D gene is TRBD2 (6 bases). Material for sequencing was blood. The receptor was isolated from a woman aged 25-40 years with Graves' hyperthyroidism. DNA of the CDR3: TGTGCCAGCAGCGTAGTCGGCGGGATCACAGATACGCAGTATTTT. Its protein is CASSVVGGITDTQYF.